Sequencing of this TCR beta chain was carried out in a study of CD8 T cells in ankylosing spondylitis. In its sample, this clonotype was seen many times. TCRdb ran MiXCR on the 5' RACE reads and lists one entry per CDR3 protein. The table includes 200,000 to 250,000 distinct CDR3 sequences, 10% detected once. The length of the CDR3 is 12 residues. Trimming stripped 5 bases from V and 6 bases from J, with 9 bases between. The germline V gene encodes CDR1 SGHTA and CDR2 FQGNSA. The sequencing sample was made of blood, either unsorted or a sorted T cell fraction (not recorded which). The sequence was collected from a male donor with ankylosing spondylitis or in good health (not recorded which). V and J are TRBV7-2 and TRBJ2-3; D unclear. CDR3 coding DNA: TGTGCCAGCAGCCCTCGATACGATACGCAGTATTTT. It yields the protein CASSPRYDTQYF. Full variable domain (missing parts from reference TRBV7-2 and TRBJ2-3): GAGVSQSPSNKVTEKGKDVELRCDPISGHTALYWYRQSLGQGLEFLIYFQGNSAPDKSGLPSDRFSAERTGGSVSTLTIQRTQQEDSAVYLCASSPRYDTQYFGPGTRLTVL.